What follows are 12 T cell receptor beta chains derived from one specimen sequenced in a study of blood T cell repertoires in COVID-19. TCRdb's table, derived via immunoSEQ multiplex PCR, lists solely in-frame clones and lacks some. The repertoire has around 200,000 clones, more than 60% of them found once; the top ten carry roughly 12%. The specimen was peripheral blood. The receptors derive from a woman between 50 and 59 years old with acute or convalescent COVID-19.

The chain joins TRBV14 to TRBJ2-3, with D tentatively TRBD2 (6 bases). Trimming left V 3 bases short and J 2 bases short, with 9 bases between. The CDR3 has 14 amino acids. Germline lookup yields CDR1 SGHDN and CDR2 FVKESK. The CDR3 DNA reads TGTGCCAGCAGCCAGGGGGGATCCACAGATACGCAGTATTTT. It yields the protein CASSQGGSTDTQYF. The complete variable domain, with remaining parts taken from reference TRBV14 and TRBJ2-3, reads EAGVTQFPSHSVIEKGQTVTLRCDPISGHDNLYWYRRVMGKEIKFLLHFVKESKQDESGMPNNRFLAERTGGTYSTLKVQPAELEDSGVYFCASSQGGSTDTQYFGPGTRLTVL.

For the CDR3, the DNA is TGTGCCAGCAGTGTGAACAGGGGGAGGGATGGCTACACCTTC. It yields the protein CASSVNRGRDGYTF. This chain joins TRBV28 and TRBJ1-2, with 8 bases fitting TRBD1. CDR3 size: 14 residues. The trim removed 5 bases at V and 6 bases at J, leaving 8 bases unmatched. Germline loops: CDR1 MDHEN, CDR2 SYDVKM.

The chain has TRBV19 and TRBJ2-1, with TRBD1 identical over 9 bases. The germline CDR1 and CDR2 sequences are LNHDA and SQIVND (reference sequence). V trimming: 8 bases; J trimming: 8 bases; junction bases outside the gene matches: 7. The CDR3 has 13 residues. The CDR3 nucleotides are TGTGCCAGTTCTGACAGGGGGTCGGATGAGCAGTTCTTC. Translated: CASSDRGSDEQFF.

The V call is TRBV28, the J call TRBJ2-6, with 9 bases fitting TRBD1. This CDR3 is 17 amino acids long. CDR1 and CDR2 (germline): MDHEN, SYDVKM. The trim removed 8 bases at V and 0 bases at J, leaving 8 bases unmatched. CDR3 region: CASYRGTGISGANVLTF. The CDR3 DNA reads TGTGCCAGCTATCGGGGGACAGGGATCTCTGGGGCCAACGTCCTGACTTTC. The whole variable domain, filled in from reference TRBV28 and TRBJ2-6, reads DVKVTQSSRYLVKRTGEKVFLECVQDMDHENMFWYRQDPGLGLRLIYFSYDVKMKEKGDIPEGYSVSREKKERFSLILESASTNQTSMYLCASYRGTGISGANVLTFGAGSRLTVL.

J is TRBJ2-5 and V is TRBV5-1; 10 bases agree with TRBD2. Trimming removed 0 bases from V and 1 base from J; junction bases left unmatched: 9. The CDR3 contains 18 residues. The V gene's germline CDR1 is SGHRS and CDR2 YFSETQ. The CDR3 DNA reads as TGCGCCAGCAGCTTGGCGCGGACTAGCGGAAATATCCAAGAGACCCAGTACTTC. Translated, it gives CASSLARTSGNIQETQYF.

The DNA for the CDR3 is TGTGCCAGCATGAGGGCTCCCAATTCACCCCTCCACTTT. Encoded protein: CASMRAPNSPLHF. J is TRBJ1-6 and V is TRBV6-5, with D uncertain. CDR1 is MNHEY, CDR2 SVGAGI, per germline. The CDR3 extends over 13 amino acids. V lost 7 bases to trimming and J lost 7 bases, with 11 bases between them.

The CDR3 bases are TGTGCCTGGGCTGGCGCGGGGGCTTGGAATGAGCAGTTCTTC. It encodes CAWAGAGAWNEQFF. V is TRBV30 and J is TRBJ2-1, with D possibly TRBD2 on 7 matching bases. The CDR3 is 14 residues long. V lost 5 bases and J 7 bases, leaving 18 bases between the germline ends. Germline CDR1 is GTSNPN and CDR2 is SVGIG (reference sequence).

The gene calls are TRBV23-1 and TRBJ2-7; TRBD1 agrees at 7 bases. TRBV23-1 belongs to the ORF category, with a function that is uncertain. The length of the CDR3 is 14 residues. After removal of 4 bases from V and 2 bases from J, the junction contained 5 bases not matched to a gene. In nucleotides, the CDR3 is TGCGCCAGCAGTCCCGGGACAGAGCCCTACGAGCAGTACTTC. Its translation is CASSPGTEPYEQYF.

The V call is TRBV2, the J call TRBJ1-1; D gene unclear. CDR1 SNHLY and CDR2 FYNNEI come from the germline V gene. The CDR3 is 11 amino acids. The germline V and J ends were trimmed by 7 bases and 1 base, with 4 bases remaining between them. CDR3 in amino acids: CASTRNTEAFF. As DNA, the CDR3 is TGTGCCAGCACGCGGAACACTGAAGCTTTCTTT.

This clone was recorded a few times. The V call is TRBV19, the J call TRBJ1-2; perhaps TRBD1 as D (5 bases). Germline loops: CDR1 LNHDA, CDR2 SQIVND (reference sequence). This CDR3 has 18 residues. Trimming left V 2 bases short and J 1 base short, with 20 bases between. CDR3 sequence: CASSIIYPGDKNNYGYTF. CDR3 bases: TGTGCCAGTAGTATAATCTATCCGGGGGATAAAAATAACTATGGCTACACCTTC.

This chain connects TRBV5-4 to TRBJ1-1, with D uncertain. Germline V gene sequence: CDR1 SGHNT, CDR2 YYREEE (reference sequence). Trimming took 1 base from V and 1 from J, leaving 11 bases between them. The CDR3 runs 15 residues. DNA of the CDR3: TGTGCCAGCAGCTTGCAAGGACTGAGGAACACTGAAGCTTTCTTT. It yields the protein CASSLQGLRNTEAFF.

V gene TRBV28 combines with J gene TRBJ2-7, with 8 bases fitting TRBD1. V shed 5 bases and J 5 bases; nucleotides not matched to a gene: 11. Germline V gives CDR1 MDHEN, CDR2 SYDVKM. The CDR3 runs 15 residues. The CDR3 here is CASSPRDRGPHEQYF. DNA for the CDR3: TGTGCCAGCAGTCCCCGAGACAGGGGCCCCCACGAGCAGTACTTC.